This T cell receptor (beta chain) was captured by sequencing in a study of blood T cell repertoires in COVID-19. Study context: There were acute and convalescent COVID-19 samples, and they came from the United States, Italy and Spain.

In the original workflow: Reference gene primer amplification yielded estimated nucleated cell counts. The assay was immunoSEQ multiplex PCR, and TCRdb's table has in-frame clones only and misses some. V, J and clone size derive from that table, while D and trimming were established from the DNA sequence. The repertoire has tens of thousands of clones, 80% of them found once; the top ten carry 55% to 75%. The CDR3 spans 17 residues. V shed 3 bases and J 4 bases; nucleotides not matched to a gene: 9. Germline V gene lookup returns CDR1 LNHDA and CDR2 SQIVND (reference sequence). The chain recombines TRBV19 with TRBJ2-1; 10 bases map to TRBD1. The specimen sequenced was peripheral blood. This receptor was obtained from a woman of 80 years or more with acute or convalescent COVID-19. The CDR3 nucleotides are TGTGCCAGTAGTATTAGATTCCCGGGACAGGGGTACAATGAGCAGTTCTTC. Residues: CASSIRFPGQGYNEQFF.